This T cell receptor beta chain was retrieved from a study of T cell responses to AZD1222 COVID-19 vaccine. Findings of the study overall: All repertoire sampling was performed exclusively after the peak T cell response.

About this clone itself: What it recognizes is unknown.

In germline, CDR1 is SGHTA, CDR2 FQGNSA. This CDR3 comprises 17 residues. V was clipped by 1 base and J by 3 bases; unmatched bases: 10. TCRdb keeps only in-frame clones here, not all; method: immunoSEQ multiplex PCR. The table has approximately 150,000 clones, about 90% seen once. The TCR was taken from an adult in good health. This specimen was peripheral blood, taken on day 0 of AZD1222 vaccination. This chain links TRBV7-2 with TRBJ2-7; 9 bases line up with TRBD2. DNA for the CDR3: TGTGCCAGCAGCTTAGGATGGGGCGGGAGGGCTAACTACGAGCAGTACTTC. This codes for CASSLGWGGRANYEQYF.